This entry lists 23 T cell receptor beta chains sequenced from one sample in a study of T-cell memory formation after mild COVID-19 (dated by TCRdb to 2020 to 2022). Library preparation was by 5' RACE. Reads for this sample came from an Illumina NovaSeq 6000. TCRdb reanalyzed the raw reads on its own, using fastp at Q25 for trimming and MiXCR for clone calling, and kept in-frame beta chains. Rows with a matching CDR3 protein are joined into one entry that keeps the most common DNA and genes. This sample lists more than 450,000 distinct CDR3 sequences; approximately 18% were detected once. The top ten clones comprise approximately 12% of the sample. The sequenced material came from PBMCs or a T cell subset sorted from them (not recorded which). These receptors came from an adult woman who had mild COVID-19 (a few samples of this study predate the infection). The sample titles of this study are shuffled in the database, so cell type and time point are left out; the donor was told from shared clones.

The chain is built from TRBV7-2 and TRBJ2-5; 7 bases align to TRBD2. CDR3 size: 14 residues. V lost 5 bases to trimming and J lost 2 bases; unmatched junction nucleotides: 5. Per the germline V gene, CDR1 is SGHTA and CDR2 is FQGNSA. CDR3 DNA sequence: TGTGCCAGCAGCGGGCGGCGGGGGCAAGAGACCCAGTACTTC. Its translation: CASSGRRGQETQYF.

This clonotype has just a few counts. The V and J genes are TRBV20-1 and TRBJ2-2; D ambiguous. Germline values: CDR1 DFQATT, CDR2 SNEGSKA (reference sequence). The length of the CDR3 is 15 residues. V was pared by 0 bases and J by 8 bases, with 16 bases between. As DNA, the CDR3 is TGCAGTGCTAGAGATTCCGGCCTCTTGGGGGGGGAGCTGTTTTTT. Translated: CSARDSGLLGGELFF.

This clonotype showed up just a few times. The genes are TRBV6-5 and TRBJ1-2; no definite D call. Germline values: CDR1 MNHEY, CDR2 SVGAGI. Trimming pared 0 bases from V and 7 bases from J, leaving 9 bases between. This CDR3 has 13 amino acids. This chain's CDR3 is CASSYSGSGGYTF. The DNA for the CDR3 is TGTGCCAGCAGTTACTCGGGGTCGGGTGGCTACACCTTC.

In DNA form, the CDR3 reads TGCAGCGTTGAATCAGGGGGCAAAGGGGGCACAGATACGCAGTATTTT. Translated: CSVESGGKGGTDTQYF. This chain links TRBV29-1 with TRBJ2-3, with 8 bases aligning to TRBD1. Germline values: CDR1 SQVTM, CDR2 ANQGSEA. This CDR3 region has 16 residues. V shed 2 bases, J shed 1 base, and the junction held 8 bases outside the gene matches.

The CDR3 coding sequence is TGTGCCACCAGTGAGCCGGGACAGGTCCAAGAGACCCAGTACTTC. Protein: CATSEPGQVQETQYF. V usage is TRBV24-1 and J usage is TRBJ2-5, with TRBD1 matching 8 bases. V trimming: 4 bases; J trimming: 1 base; junction bases outside the gene matches: 4. The CDR3 sequence is 15 residues long. Germline CDR1 is KGHDR and CDR2 is SFDVKD.

The sample holds many counts of this clonotype. The chain has TRBV4-1 and TRBJ2-5; no firm D call. Trimming took off 3 bases at V and 5 bases at J, with 7 bases between the two ends. Germline CDR1 is MGHRA and CDR2 is YSYEKL. The CDR3 extends over 12 amino acids. The CDR3 DNA follows: TGCGCCAGCAGCCACCCCAGGGAGACCCAGTACTTC. Amino acids: CASSHPRETQYF.

A remark on this clonotype: A junction boundary mismatches the germline segment, possibly from a read error. CDR3: CASSDSDSFGNTIYF. The CDR3 DNA is TGTGCCAGCAGCGACTCTGACAGTTTTGGAAACACCATATATTTT. The rearrangement uses TRBV6-4 and TRBJ1-3, with D possibly matching TRBD1 (5 bases). Looked up from germline, CDR1 is MRHNA and CDR2 is SNTAGT. This CDR3 comprises 15 residues.

The chain recombines TRBV12-3 or TRBV12-4 with TRBJ2-1, with D tentatively TRBD2 (6 bases). CDR3 size: 16 residues. V lost 2 bases, J lost 1 base, and 12 bases lay in between. This CDR3 reads CASSLNTGVSYNEQFF. Here the CDR3 DNA reads TGTGCCAGCAGTTTAAATACGGGGGTTTCCTACAATGAGCAGTTCTTC.

This clonotype has just a few counts. This chain links TRBV5-1 with TRBJ1-1, with 9 positions matching TRBD1. The CDR3 extends over 14 amino acids. Looked up from germline, CDR1 is SGHRS and CDR2 is YFSETQ. V was pared by 2 bases and J by 11 bases, with 10 bases of the junction left unmatched. The CDR3 spells CASSFEPGTGFAFF. As DNA, the CDR3 is TGCGCCAGCAGCTTTGAACCCGGGACAGGGTTCGCTTTCTTT.

This clonotype was seen a few times. The chain links TRBV29-1 to TRBJ2-5, with 8 positions matching TRBD1. V shed 7 bases, J shed 5 bases, and the junction held 6 bases outside the gene matches. Germline CDR1 and CDR2: SQVTM and ANQGSEA. CDR3 length: 12 residues. The CDR3 is CSARQGWETQYF. CDR3 nucleotides: TGCAGCGCTAGACAGGGGTGGGAGACCCAGTACTTC.

This chain connects TRBV13 to TRBJ2-5, with D maybe TRBD2 (5 bases). Per the germline V gene, CDR1 is PRHDT and CDR2 is FYEKMQ (reference sequence). Trimming stripped 5 bases from V and 1 base from J, with 11 bases between. The CDR3 runs to 14 residues. CDR3: CASSPVSGQETQYF. The CDR3 DNA follows: TGTGCCAGCAGCCCCGTCAGCGGCCAAGAGACCCAGTACTTC.

This clonotype was counted at least ten times. The chain combines TRBV5-1 with TRBJ2-1, with D possibly matching TRBD1 (5 bases). CDR3 length equals 11 residues. Germline V gene lookup returns CDR1 SGHRS and CDR2 YFSETQ. V lost 3 bases, J lost 8 bases, and 6 bases lay in between. The CDR3 is CASSSGHEQFF. Written as DNA, the CDR3 is TGCGCCAGCAGCTCAGGGCATGAGCAGTTCTTC.

This clonotype was seen once. In DNA, the CDR3 is TGTGCCAGTAGTATAGGTGGCCGGCCCCAGCATTTT. This translates into CASSIGGRPQHF. This rearrangement joins TRBV19 to TRBJ1-5; D remains ambiguous. V gave up 1 base and J gave up 9 bases, with 7 bases separating them. This CDR3 contains 12 residues. Germline assignment: CDR1 LNHDA and CDR2 SQIVND (reference sequence). Variable domain in full (rest from reference TRBV19 and TRBJ1-5): DGGITQSPKYLFRKEGQNVTLSCEQNLNHDAMYWYRQDPGQGLRLIYYSQIVNDFQKGDIAEGYSVSREKKESFPLTVTSAQKNPTAFYLCASSIGGRPQHFGDGTRLSIL.

The chain recombines TRBV7-3 with TRBJ2-1; D gene ambiguous. There are 14 residues in the CDR3. The germline V and J ends were trimmed by 3 bases and 6 bases, with 12 bases remaining between them. In germline, CDR1 is SGHTA, CDR2 FQGTGA. The chain's CDR3 is CASSLNPRSNEQFF. The CDR3 coding sequence is TGTGCCAGCAGCTTGAACCCACGAAGCAATGAGCAGTTCTTC.

This clonotype was seen more than once but under ten times. The genes are TRBV23-1 and TRBJ2-5; D possibly corresponds to TRBD2 (7 bases). TRBV23-1 is placed among ORFs of uncertain function. This CDR3 has 17 residues. The ends were cut back, 7 bases at V and 5 bases at J, with 26 bases in the middle. The CDR3: CASTPTGRGNRAETQYF. CDR3 in DNA: TGCGCCAGCACCCCCACGGGGCGGGGGAACAGGGCGGAGACCCAGTACTTC.

The chain links TRBV29-1 to TRBJ2-3, with 7 positions matching TRBD1. This CDR3 comprises 14 residues. The V gene's germline CDR1 is SQVTM and CDR2 ANQGSEA. Trimming removed 7 bases from V and 2 bases from J; junction bases left unmatched: 9. The CDR3 reads CSADRVTLTDTQYF. CDR3 DNA sequence: TGCAGCGCCGACAGGGTCACTCTCACAGATACGCAGTATTTT.

J is TRBJ2-1 and V is TRBV5-1, with 9 bases lining up with TRBD1. V lost 4 bases and J lost 3; bases outside the gene matches: 8. The V gene's germline CDR1 is SGHRS and CDR2 YFSETQ. The CDR3 consists of 16 residues. In DNA form, the CDR3 reads TGCGCCAGCAGCATGGCCGGGACAGGGTTCTACAATGAGCAGTTCTTC. Translation gives CASSMAGTGFYNEQFF. Full variable domain (missing parts from reference TRBV5-1 and TRBJ2-1): KAGVTQTPRYLIKTRGQQVTLSCSPISGHRSVSWYQQTPGQGLQFLFEYFSETQRNKGNFPGRFSGRQFSNSRSEMNVSTLELGDSALYLCASSMAGTGFYNEQFFGPGTRLTVL.

This clonotype has only a few counts. This chain joins TRBV18 and TRBJ2-7; TRBD2 agrees at 13 bases. Germline lookup yields CDR1 KGHSH and CDR2 LQKENI. The CDR3 is 18 residues long. The trim removed 3 bases at V and 3 bases at J, leaving 11 bases unmatched. Here the CDR3 DNA reads TGTGCCAGCTCACCTGTCTCCCGCGGGACTAGCGGGAACTACGAGCAGTACTTC. Translating it yields CASSPVSRGTSGNYEQYF.

The V gene is TRBV5-4, the J gene TRBJ2-7, with 8 bases that match TRBD1. In germline, CDR1 is SGHNT, CDR2 YYREEE (reference sequence). V lost 1 base, J lost 5 bases, and 8 bases stayed unmatched. CDR3 length equals 15 residues. CDR3 bases: TGTGCCAGCAGCTTGCCCGGGACAGGAGGAAACGAGCAGTACTTC. This codes for CASSLPGTGGNEQYF.

This clonotype showed up just a few times. The gene calls are TRBV6-2 or TRBV6-3 and TRBJ2-5; 8 bases agree with TRBD1. CDR3 length equals 15 residues. The V gene end was trimmed by 4 bases and the J gene end by 5 bases; junction bases not matched to a gene: 9. Germline-derived CDR1 and CDR2 are MNHEY and SVGEGT. The CDR3 is CASSSRGTGQETQYF. CDR3 nucleotide sequence: TGTGCCAGCAGTTCACGCGGGACAGGTCAGGAGACCCAGTACTTC.

The genes are TRBV7-9 and TRBJ2-6; D unresolved. This CDR3 is 15 amino acids long. V lost 5 bases and J 1 base, leaving 9 bases between the germline ends. Germline lookup yields CDR1 SEHNR and CDR2 FQNEAQ (reference sequence). DNA of the CDR3: TGTGCCAGCAGCCCCCTCCCTTCTGGGGCCAACGTCCTGACTTTC. Its translation: CASSPLPSGANVLTF.

The chain carries TRBV9 and TRBJ1-1; unclear D gene. Germline V gives CDR1 SGDLS, CDR2 YYNGEE. The CDR3 has 13 residues. V lost 3 bases to trimming and J lost 1 base, with 7 bases between them. CDR3: CASSGGKNTEAFF. CDR3 DNA: TGTGCCAGCAGCGGAGGGAAGAACACTGAAGCTTTCTTT.

This clonotype showed up many times. The chain uses TRBV5-1 and TRBJ2-5; D remains unclear. CDR3 length equals 12 residues. Trimming shortened V by 7 bases and J by 5 bases, and 12 bases separated the two germline ends. Germline V gives CDR1 SGHRS, CDR2 YFSETQ. In DNA, the CDR3 is TGCGCCAGCTCCCCCCCAGGCGAGACCCAGTACTTC. As protein: CASSPPGETQYF.